The clone carrying this T cell receptor beta chain was observed once. Antigen: not known. Looked up from germline, CDR1 is MNHNS and CDR2 is SASEGT. Trimming cost V 4 bases and J 4 bases; bases outside gene matches: 6. CDR3 length equals 15 residues. The data are from a study of radiation and T cells in renal cell carcinoma. Study context: Nephrectomy followed 15 Gy stereotactic body radiation by 4 weeks.

Time point specified: baseline pretreatment blood. Treatment denoted: 15 Gy SBRT to primary tumor, nephrectomy 4 weeks later. Radiation-treated patients gave blood at baseline, week 2 and week 4. TCRdb's table, derived via immunoSEQ multiplex PCR, lists solely in-frame clones and lacks some. The table includes tens of thousands of clones, about three quarters detected once. Whole-study findings and limits: Without pretreatment biopsies, baseline tumor clonotype presence was undetermined. In blood, top tumor clones expanded by 2 weeks, shrinking by 4.

V and J are TRBV6-1 and TRBJ2-5, with 10 nucleotides matching TRBD2. The input for sequencing was blood, taken from a patient whose treatment included radiotherapy and nephrectomy. The receptor's source is a man aged 55 to 70 with renal cell carcinoma. CDR3 nucleotide sequence: TGTGCCAGCAGTGGTCTAGCGGGAGTGGGAGAGACCCAGTACTTC. This codes for CASSGLAGVGETQYF.